Sequencing of this T cell receptor (beta chain) was carried out in a study of blood T cell repertoires in COVID-19. This CDR3 contains 14 residues. Germline loops: CDR1 SEHNR, CDR2 FQNEAQ (reference sequence). V gave up 5 bases and J gave up 5 bases, with 15 bases separating them. Produced via immunoSEQ multiplex PCR; TCRdb's table is partial and in-frame only. The sample comprises 300,000 to 350,000 clones, about 91% of which are singletons, and around 1.6% rests with the top ten. This clone came up a few times. The sequenced sample was peripheral blood. The sequence was obtained from a woman in her 30s with COVID-19, enrolled during active disease. The rearrangement joins TRBV7-9 to TRBJ1-1; a weak D match, TRBD1 (5 bases). CDR3 DNA sequence: TGTGCCAGCAGCCCGGGGGGGATGTGGACTGAAGCTTTCTTT. This translates into CASSPGGMWTEAFF.